Below, one TCR beta chain is given with its context. These data are taken from a study of blood T cells in healthy people across ages. This CDR3 is 18 amino acids long. CDR1 and CDR2 from the germline V gene are KGHSH and LQKENI. Trimming removed 0 bases from V and 3 bases from J; junction bases left unmatched: 6. The second PCR ran about 6 to 11 cycles with a sample-barcoded 5' primer and J-beta primers. TCRdb reanalysed the 5' RACE reads using MiXCR and keeps one entry per CDR3 protein. The sample records some 930,000 distinct CDR3 sequences, around 29% being singletons. The same specimen was also included in a second study, on T cells of mothers and their children.

This TCR was recovered from a middle-aged woman in good health. This chain links TRBV18 with TRBJ2-2; 11 bases are shared with TRBD2. Sequenced: blood. Here the CDR3 reads CASSPPSGTSGYTGELFF. For the CDR3, the DNA is TGTGCCAGCTCACCACCTTCCGGGACTAGCGGTTACACCGGGGAGCTGTTTTTT.